The 28 T cell receptor beta chains below come from one sample, sequenced in a study of blood T cell repertoires in COVID-19. Produced via immunoSEQ multiplex PCR; TCRdb's table is partial and in-frame only. The sample has roughly 16,000 clones, approximately 89% seen once. Sequencing was done on a sample of peripheral blood. The receptors derive from a human donor in a cohort sampled during active COVID-19.

This chain links TRBV5-1 with TRBJ2-7; D might be TRBD2 (6 bases). V was cut by 4 bases and J by 0 bases, with 8 bases left in between. CDR3 length: 13 amino acids. Germline loops: CDR1 SGHRS, CDR2 YFSETQ. CDR3 residues: CASSPDYSYEQYF. Written as DNA, the CDR3 is TGCGCCAGCAGCCCGGACTACTCCTACGAGCAGTACTTC.

This chain uses TRBV27 with TRBJ1-2, with 9 nucleotides matching TRBD1. There are 16 residues in the CDR3. Germline assignment: CDR1 MNHEY and CDR2 SMNVEV (reference sequence). The V gene end was trimmed by 4 bases and the J gene end by 5 bases; junction bases not matched to a gene: 11. CDR3 in DNA: TGTGCCAGCAGTTCAGACCCGGGACAGGGAAGGTATGGCTACACCTTC. It codes for CASSSDPGQGRYGYTF.

The chain combines TRBV5-4 with TRBJ2-1, with D possibly TRBD1 on 6 matching bases. CDR3 length: 16 residues. V was trimmed by 0 bases and J by 2 bases, leaving 12 bases between them. Germline CDR1 SGHNT, CDR2 YYREEE (reference sequence). The CDR3 loop reads CASSLGLAGAYNEQFF. The DNA for the CDR3 is TGTGCCAGCAGCTTGGGTCTAGCAGGGGCCTACAATGAGCAGTTCTTC.

This clone has only one observation. The V call is TRBV6-6, the J call TRBJ2-7; TRBD1 agrees at 7 bases. This CDR3 has 12 residues. Germline values: CDR1 MNHNY, CDR2 SVGAGI (reference sequence). V shed 5 bases and J 3 bases; nucleotides not matched to a gene: 1. CDR3 sequence: CASSRQGYEQYF. The CDR3 DNA reads TGTGCCAGCAGTCGACAGGGCTACGAGCAGTACTTC.

This chain joins TRBV14 and TRBJ2-5; 9 bases align to TRBD2. Germline CDR1 reads SGHDN; CDR2 reads FVKESK. Losses at the gene ends were 2 bases for V and 4 bases for J; bases not matched to a gene: 8. This CDR3 contains 16 residues. Written as DNA, the CDR3 is TGTGCCAGCAGCCAACTTAGCGGGAGAACCGGAGAGACCCAGTACTTC. Protein sequence: CASSQLSGRTGETQYF.

V and J are TRBV7-8 and TRBJ1-1; D perhaps matches TRBD1 (6 bases). Germline CDR1 SGHVS, CDR2 FQNEAQ. V gave up 1 base and J gave up 4 bases, with 13 bases separating them. CDR3 length equals 15 residues. The CDR3 loop reads CASSLGLRGATEAFF. The CDR3 DNA follows: TGTGCCAGCAGCTTAGGCCTTCGGGGGGCCACTGAAGCTTTCTTT.

The chain recombines TRBV7-8 with TRBJ2-2; a weak D match, TRBD2 (5 bases). Deletions cut 3 bases from V and 6 bases from J, with 8 bases between. This CDR3 has 13 residues. The germline CDR1 and CDR2 sequences are SGHVS and FQNEAQ. The CDR3 DNA follows: TGTGCCAGCAGCTTCGGGATTTCCGGGGAGCTGTTTTTT. Translated, it gives CASSFGISGELFF.

The chain joins TRBV28 to TRBJ1-1; a possible D gene is TRBD1 (5 bases). Germline CDR1 MDHEN, CDR2 SYDVKM. CDR3 size: 15 residues. The V and J ends lost 2 bases and 5 bases respectively, with 15 bases between them. The CDR3 nucleotides read TGTGCCAGCAGTTTAAGCGCAGGGTGGGATACTGAAGCTTTCTTT. Encoded protein: CASSLSAGWDTEAFF.

This chain uses TRBV2 with TRBJ1-5; D not certain. Trimming cost V 4 bases and J 5 bases, with 9 bases left between them. The germline V gene encodes CDR1 SNHLY and CDR2 FYNNEI. The CDR3 contains 13 residues. The CDR3 DNA reads as TGTGCCAGCAGTGTGAATACTTATCAGCCCCAGCATTTT. Its translation is CASSVNTYQPQHF.

The chain recombines TRBV18 with TRBJ1-1, with TRBD1 matching 9 bases. The V segment lost 1 base and the J segment 10 bases; nucleotides outside the gene matches: 10. The CDR3 consists of 15 residues. Germline V gives CDR1 KGHSH, CDR2 LQKENI. The CDR3 DNA reads TGTGCCAGCTCACCACGTAGGACAGGGGAAGGTATAGCTTTCTTT. It encodes CASSPRRTGEGIAFF.

The chain is built from TRBV27 and TRBJ1-1; D is perhaps TRBD1 (5 bases). Germline values: CDR1 MNHEY, CDR2 SMNVEV (reference sequence). This CDR3 contains 17 residues. The germline V and J ends were trimmed by 5 bases and 0 bases, with 19 bases remaining between them. In DNA form, the CDR3 reads TGTGCCAGCAGTCTACAATTTCGGGGCGGGATGAACACTGAAGCTTTCTTT. This sequence encodes CASSLQFRGGMNTEAFF.

This chain connects TRBV7-8 to TRBJ1-6; possibly TRBD1 for D (5 bases). CDR1 and CDR2 from the germline V gene are SGHVS and FQNEAQ. V lost 2 bases and J 3 bases, leaving 8 bases between the germline ends. This CDR3 comprises 15 residues. The CDR3 is CASSLQGNYNSPLHF. For the CDR3, the DNA is TGTGCCAGCAGCTTACAGGGAAACTATAATTCACCCCTCCACTTT.

The gene calls are TRBV4-1 and TRBJ2-5, with D tentatively TRBD1 (6 bases). The CDR3 is 15 amino acids. Trimming left V 1 base short and J 0 bases short, with 9 bases between. Germline assignment: CDR1 MGHRA and CDR2 YSYEKL. The CDR3 sequence: CASSQARGYQETQYF. The CDR3 region has the DNA TGCGCCAGCAGCCAAGCCAGGGGTTACCAAGAGACCCAGTACTTC.

V gene TRBV28 combines with J gene TRBJ1-2, with 8 bases aligning to TRBD1. Germline V lookup: CDR1 MDHEN, CDR2 SYDVKM. This CDR3 spans 16 amino acids. Trimming cost V 4 bases and J 5 bases; bases outside gene matches: 12. CDR3 nucleotide sequence: TGTGCCAGCAGTTACTCACTCGGGACAGGCCCTTATGGCTACACCTTC. It specifies CASSYSLGTGPYGYTF.

The rearrangement uses TRBV20-1 and TRBJ2-7; no clear D gene. The CDR3 spans 12 residues. Germline loops: CDR1 DFQATT, CDR2 SNEGSKA (reference sequence). Trimming pared 3 bases from V and 0 bases from J, leaving 6 bases between. In DNA, the CDR3 is TGCAGTGCTAGTACAGTCTCCTACGAGCAGTACTTC. Amino acid sequence: CSASTVSYEQYF.

The V call is TRBV18, the J call TRBJ2-5; 13 nucleotides match TRBD2. Germline CDR1 reads KGHSH; CDR2 reads LQKENI. With V trimmed by 4 bases and J by 5 bases, 4 bases remained unmatched. The CDR3 is made up of 15 amino acids. The CDR3 here is CASSLGTSGIETQYF. The CDR3 DNA sequence: TGTGCCAGCTCACTGGGGACTAGCGGGATCGAGACCCAGTACTTC.

V usage is TRBV19 and J usage is TRBJ2-3; TRBD2 matches at 9 bases. V trimming: 6 bases; J trimming: 5 bases; junction bases outside the gene matches: 15. This CDR3 comprises 17 residues. Germline V gene data show CDR1 as LNHDA and CDR2 as SQIVND (reference sequence). CDR3 sequence: CASSPGAGGPRQDTQYF. The CDR3 DNA is TGTGCCAGTAGCCCGGGCGCGGGAGGGCCCAGGCAAGATACGCAGTATTTT.

V is TRBV15 and J is TRBJ2-2; possible D gene TRBD2, 7 bases. The ends were cut back, 0 bases at V and 4 bases at J, with 12 bases in the middle. Germline CDR1 is LNHNV and CDR2 is YYDKDF (reference sequence). The CDR3 extends over 16 amino acids. The CDR3 DNA sequence: TGTGCCACCAGCAGAGAATTAGGGGGGGGCACCGGGGAGCTGTTTTTT. Residues: CATSRELGGGTGELFF. Full variable domain (outside the CDR3, taken from reference TRBV15 and TRBJ2-2): DAMVIQNPRYQVTQFGKPVTLSCSQTLNHNVMYWYQQKSSQAPKLLFHYYDKDFNNEADTPDNFQSRRPNTSFCFLDIRSPGLGDTAMYLCATSRELGGGTGELFFGEGSRLTVL.

The chain is built from TRBV3-1 (or the pseudogene TRBV3-2) and TRBJ2-5; possibly TRBD1 for D (5 bases). Germline assignment: CDR1 LGHDT and CDR2 YNNKEL (reference sequence). This CDR3 is built from 14 residues. V dropped 1 base and J dropped 11 bases, with 17 bases sitting between them. DNA for the CDR3: TGTGCCAGCAGCCAAGTAGGGGCAATAGGAGAGCAGTACTTC. Amino acids: CASSQVGAIGEQYF.

V is TRBV29-1 and J is TRBJ2-3, with TRBD1 identical over 9 bases. The J segment lost 2 bases and the V segment lost 1 base, leaving 7 bases of the junction unmatched. Per the germline V gene, CDR1 is SQVTM and CDR2 is ANQGSEA. This CDR3 has 16 residues. CDR3 region: CSVEVVDRGATDTQYF. CDR3 DNA: TGCAGCGTTGAAGTAGTGGACAGGGGAGCCACAGATACGCAGTATTTT.

J is TRBJ2-2 and V is TRBV25-1; weak D call: TRBD1 (7 bases). Between the trimmed V and J ends, which lost 2 bases and 6 bases, there was a span of 13 bases. The CDR3 is made up of 15 amino acids. CDR1 is MGHDK, CDR2 SYGVNS, per germline. In DNA form, the CDR3 reads TGTGCCAGCAGTGAACAGGGGGGAGCTGCCGGGGAGCTGTTTTTT. This codes for CASSEQGGAAGELFF.

This chain joins TRBV5-1 and TRBJ2-1; D is undetermined. The CDR3 covers 16 residues. Germline loops: CDR1 SGHRS, CDR2 YFSETQ. The V end was cut by 3 bases, the J end by 0 bases, with 13 bases between. CDR3 sequence (DNA): TGCGCCAGCAGCTGGCTACCTAGGAGCTCCTACAATGAGCAGTTCTTC. Its translation is CASSWLPRSSYNEQFF.

The rearrangement joins TRBV29-1 to TRBJ2-5; TRBD1 might be the D (6 bases). The CDR3 is made up of 12 amino acids. Germline CDR1 and CDR2: SQVTM and ANQGSEA. V was shortened by 7 bases and J by 5 bases, with 14 bases between the two germline ends. The CDR3: CSAKGVGETQYF. The CDR3 nucleotides are TGCAGCGCTAAGGGGGTCGGGGAGACCCAGTACTTC.

The chain couples TRBV28 to TRBJ2-7; 7 nucleotides agree with TRBD2. Germline V gene data show CDR1 as MDHEN and CDR2 as SYDVKM. The CDR3 consists of 14 residues. V shed 5 bases, J shed 2 bases, and the junction held 6 bases outside the gene matches. In nucleotides, the CDR3 is TGTGCCAGCAGTACGGGACTAACCGCCTACGAGCAGTACTTC. As protein: CASSTGLTAYEQYF.

The chain has TRBV18 and TRBJ2-3, with D tentatively TRBD2 (5 bases). In germline, CDR1 is KGHSH, CDR2 LQKENI. The V and J ends lost 5 bases and 3 bases respectively, with 12 bases between them. The CDR3 contains 14 residues. The CDR3 DNA sequence: TGTGCCAGCTCAGTGCTAGCCCAAACAGATACGCAGTATTTT. This gives the protein CASSVLAQTDTQYF.

This chain uses TRBV14 with TRBJ2-1; 14 nucleotides agree with TRBD2. The V gene end was trimmed by 4 bases and the J gene end by 7 bases; junction bases not matched to a gene: 9. Germline V gene lookup returns CDR1 SGHDN and CDR2 FVKESK. CDR3 length: 17 residues. The CDR3 protein is CASSPGLAGARGNEQFF. CDR3 coding DNA: TGTGCCAGCAGCCCGGGACTAGCGGGAGCCCGGGGAAATGAGCAGTTCTTC.

The V and J genes are TRBV3-1 (or the pseudogene TRBV3-2) and TRBJ2-1; 10 positions match TRBD2. V was pared by 0 bases and J by 9 bases, with 11 bases of the junction left unmatched. This CDR3 is built from 17 residues. The germline gives CDR1 LGHDT, CDR2 YNNKEL (reference sequence). The CDR3, as DNA: TGTGCCAGCAGCCAAGATCCCTCTAGCGGGAGTTCTGTTGAGCAGTTCTTC. This sequence encodes CASSQDPSSGSSVEQFF.

The V gene is TRBV19, the J gene TRBJ1-5, with D maybe TRBD1 (5 bases). Trimming cost V 5 bases and J 7 bases, with 12 bases left between them. Germline V lookup: CDR1 LNHDA, CDR2 SQIVND (reference sequence). This CDR3 has 13 residues. CDR3 nucleotides: TGTGCCAGTAGTTTTAGGGGCGACCAGCCCCAGCATTTT. This encodes CASSFRGDQPQHF.